This entry lists 26 T cell receptor beta chains sequenced from one sample in a study of cytomegalovirus exposure and HLA in healthy donors. Researchers ran the PCR with 60 Vbeta and 13 Jbeta primers. The assay was immunoSEQ multiplex PCR, and TCRdb's table has in-frame clones only and misses some. The sample yields some 150,000 clones, around 80% seen once. The specimen was PBMCs. All receptors come from a young man in good health and CMV-seropositive.

The chain has TRBV5-4 and TRBJ2-7; D not resolved. The CDR3 is 14 amino acids. Germline CDR1 SGHNT, CDR2 YYREEE (reference sequence). The V end was cut by 0 bases, the J end by 3 bases, with 10 bases between. CDR3 nucleotides: TGTGCCAGCAGCTTGGAAGACTCGGACTACGAGCAGTACTTC. Residues: CASSLEDSDYEQYF.

This clone showed up just a few times. The genes are TRBV5-4 and TRBJ2-3; 9 bases agree with TRBD2. V trimming: 0 bases; J trimming: 4 bases; junction bases outside the gene matches: 3. Germline assignment: CDR1 SGHNT and CDR2 YYREEE (reference sequence). This CDR3 spans 15 amino acids. In DNA, the CDR3 is TGTGCCAGCAGCTTGGTGCGGGAGGGCCCAGATACGCAGTATTTT. It codes for CASSLVREGPDTQYF.

The chain combines TRBV5-1 with TRBJ2-3; D gene unclear. This CDR3 is built from 15 residues. The germline V and J ends were trimmed by 1 base and 1 base, with 10 bases remaining between them. Germline assignment: CDR1 SGHRS and CDR2 YFSETQ. The CDR3, as DNA: TGCGCCAGCAGCTTGTCGAGCATAGGCACAGATACGCAGTATTTT. This sequence encodes CASSLSSIGTDTQYF.

About this clone itself: The junction shows a germline mismatch at one end, possibly a read error. The V call is TRBV7-9, the J call TRBJ2-1; 10 nucleotides match TRBD2. The CDR3 totals 17 residues. The germline V gene has CDR1 SEHNR and CDR2 FQNEAQ (reference sequence). CDR3: CSSSFTRLAGPYNEQFF. DNA of the CDR3: TGTTCCAGCAGCTTCACCAGACTAGCGGGTCCCTACAATGAGCAGTTCTTC.

This chain joins TRBV6-6 and TRBJ1-1; 10 bases are a match to TRBD1. Germline V CDR1 and CDR2: MNHNY, SVGAGI (reference sequence). The CDR3 contains 13 residues. J lost 10 bases, V lost 4 bases, and 6 bases had no gene match. In DNA, the CDR3 is TGTGCCAGCAGTTCGACAGGGGGCGCGGCAGCTTTCTTT. As protein: CASSSTGGAAAFF.

The chain couples TRBV28 to TRBJ1-1; unclear D gene. The CDR3 totals 13 residues. Trimming cost V 3 bases and J 1 base, with 6 bases left between them. Germline V gene data show CDR1 as MDHEN and CDR2 as SYDVKM. DNA of the CDR3: TGTGCCAGCAGTTTTTCGCGGAACACTGAAGCTTTCTTT. Its protein product is CASSFSRNTEAFF.

This clone has a handful of counts. The rearrangement links TRBV14 to TRBJ1-1; 7 positions agree with TRBD1. Germline V gene lookup returns CDR1 SGHDN and CDR2 FVKESK. With V trimmed by 1 base and J by 7 bases, 3 bases remained unmatched. CDR3 length equals 13 residues. The CDR3 protein is CASSQAGDSEAFF. CDR3 nucleotides: TGTGCCAGCAGCCAAGCGGGGGACAGTGAAGCTTTCTTT. Based on the CDR3 plus reference TRBV14 and TRBJ1-1, the full variable domain is EAGVTQFPSHSVIEKGQTVTLRCDPISGHDNLYWYRRVMGKEIKFLLHFVKESKQDESGMPNNRFLAERTGGTYSTLKVQPAELEDSGVYFCASSQAGDSEAFFGQGTRLTVV.

The rearrangement joins TRBV7-9 to TRBJ2-7; 7 positions match TRBD1. V lost 4 bases and J lost 4; bases outside the gene matches: 4. Germline V gene lookup returns CDR1 SEHNR and CDR2 FQNEAQ (reference sequence). The CDR3 covers 13 residues. CDR3 bases: TGTGCCAGCAGCTCCACGACAGGGTACGAGCAGTACTTC. Residues: CASSSTTGYEQYF. Full variable domain (rest looked up from reference TRBV7-9 and TRBJ2-7): DTGVSQNPRHKITKRGQNVTFRCDPISEHNRLYWYRQTLGQGPEFLTYFQNEAQLEKSRLLSDRFSAERPKGSFSTLEIQRTEQGDSAMYLCASSSTTGYEQYFGPGTRLTVT.

The chain employs TRBV7-9 and TRBJ2-7; possibly TRBD2 for D (5 bases). With 6 bases removed from V and 9 bases from J, the gap between germline ends came to 12 bases. Germline CDR1 reads SEHNR; CDR2 reads FQNEAQ (reference sequence). This CDR3 contains 11 residues. The CDR3 sequence: CASSTTMVQYF. For the CDR3, the DNA is TGTGCCAGCAGTACGACTATGGTGCAGTACTTC.

This clone is a singleton in its sample. The V gene is TRBV19, the J gene TRBJ2-7; TRBD1 matches at 10 bases. The CDR3 is made up of 17 amino acids. Trimming at V came to 4 bases and at J to 7 bases, leaving 16 bases not matched to a gene. The germline V gene encodes CDR1 LNHDA and CDR2 SQIVND (reference sequence). Written as DNA, the CDR3 is TGTGCCAGTAGTACGTCTTATCCGGGACAGGGGATTAGGGAGCAGTACTTC. This codes for CASSTSYPGQGIREQYF.

This chain links TRBV6-6 with TRBJ2-5; TRBD1 might be the D (6 bases). The DNA end favors TRBJ2-7, so the J call may be wrong. The CDR3 sequence is 12 residues long. Germline V lookup: CDR1 MNHNY, CDR2 SVGAGI (reference sequence). The CDR3 is CASSSVGGEQYF. The CDR3 nucleotides read TGTGCCAGCAGTAGCGTAGGGGGCGAGCAGTACTTC.

This rearrangement joins TRBV28 to TRBJ1-2; 7 bases are shared with TRBD1. The germline CDR1 and CDR2 sequences are MDHEN and SYDVKM. The CDR3 spans 16 residues. The V gene end was trimmed by 3 bases and the J gene end by 5 bases; junction bases not matched to a gene: 12. The CDR3 reads CASSFPPGARGYGYTF. DNA of the CDR3: TGTGCCAGCAGTTTTCCTCCCGGGGCCAGGGGGTATGGCTACACCTTC.

This clone was detected only a few times. The gene calls are TRBV6-6 and TRBJ2-7; TRBD1 matches 8 bases. Germline V gene lookup returns CDR1 MNHNY and CDR2 SVGAGI (reference sequence). Trimming took 2 bases from V and 3 from J; bases not matched to a gene: 6. This CDR3 has 15 residues. CDR3 region: CASSYLTGDLYEQYF. The CDR3 bases are TGTGCCAGCAGTTACCTGACAGGGGACCTCTACGAGCAGTACTTC.

The chain carries TRBV7-2 and TRBJ2-1; tentative D call: TRBD2 (5 bases). CDR1 is SGHTA and CDR2 is FQGNSA in the germline V gene. The CDR3 is 14 residues long. Trimming left V 2 bases short and J 8 bases short, with 13 bases between. CDR3: CASSLLARGYEQFF. The CDR3 coding sequence is TGTGCCAGCAGCTTACTAGCCCGGGGATATGAGCAGTTCTTC.

This clone was detected only a few times. Written as DNA, the CDR3 is TGTGCCAGCAGCTTGGGCGTTACGGGAGTCCCAGATACGCAGTATTTT. Residues: CASSLGVTGVPDTQYF. The chain employs TRBV5-4 and TRBJ2-3; TRBD2 is a possible D gene (6 bases). The V gene's germline CDR1 is SGHNT and CDR2 YYREEE (reference sequence). This CDR3 contains 16 residues. V lost 0 bases and J 4 bases, leaving 15 bases between the germline ends.

The CDR3 DNA reads as TGTGCCAGCAGTTCCGGGGGACAGGGGGCTAATGAGCAGTACTTC. This sequence encodes CASSSGGQGANEQYF. The chain recombines TRBV28 with TRBJ2-7, with 12 nucleotides matching TRBD1. Germline trimming cut 4 bases from V and 7 bases from J; bases unmatched to any gene: 8. The CDR3 runs to 15 residues. In germline, CDR1 is MDHEN, CDR2 SYDVKM.

This chain joins TRBV7-8 and TRBJ2-7; 7 nucleotides agree with TRBD2. This CDR3 has 14 residues. V lost 3 bases to trimming and J lost 0 bases; unmatched junction nucleotides: 2. The germline V gene has CDR1 SGHVS and CDR2 FQNEAQ. The CDR3 nucleotides read TGTGCCAGCAGCTTTGGCGGGAGCTCCTACGAGCAGTACTTC. Translation gives CASSFGGSSYEQYF. Drawing the rest from reference TRBV7-8 and TRBJ2-7, the complete variable domain is GAGVSQSPRYKVAKRGQDVALRCDPISGHVSLFWYQQALGQGPEFLTYFQNEAQLDKSGLPSDRFFAERPEGSVSTLKIQRTQQEDSAVYLCASSFGGSSYEQYFGPGTRLTVT.

The J gene is TRBJ2-1, the V gene TRBV2; D is undetermined. The CDR3 is 11 amino acids. The V and J ends lost 5 bases and 4 bases respectively, with 3 bases between them. The germline V gene encodes CDR1 SNHLY and CDR2 FYNNEI. The CDR3 region is CASSQYNEQFF. The CDR3 coding sequence is TGTGCCAGCAGTCAATACAATGAGCAGTTCTTC.

J is TRBJ1-6 and V is TRBV5-1, with unresolved D. CDR3 length equals 14 residues. The germline V gene has CDR1 SGHRS and CDR2 YFSETQ. Trimming shortened V by 4 bases and J by 8 bases, and 13 bases separated the two germline ends. The CDR3 reads CASSTMNGDSPLHF. DNA of the CDR3: TGCGCCAGCAGCACAATGAACGGGGATTCACCCCTCCACTTT.

The chain carries TRBV28 and TRBJ1-2; D is possibly TRBD1 (5 bases). CDR1 is MDHEN and CDR2 is SYDVKM in the germline V gene. V gave up 7 bases and J gave up 6 bases, with 12 bases separating them. The CDR3 length is 12 residues. Here the CDR3 reads CASKAGGDGYTF. CDR3 sequence (DNA): TGTGCCAGCAAGGCCGGGGGTGATGGCTACACCTTC.

The rearrangement joins TRBV5-5 to TRBJ1-1, with D tentatively TRBD1 (6 bases). Germline CDR1 is SGHKS and CDR2 is YYEKEE (reference sequence). The germline V and J ends were trimmed by 8 bases and 0 bases, with 11 bases remaining between them. The CDR3 loop spans 13 amino acids. Here the CDR3 DNA reads TGTGCCAGTACCCAGGGGTTGAACACTGAAGCTTTCTTT. Translation: CASTQGLNTEAFF.

The CDR3 loop reads CASSPTDREEGYTF. The CDR3 nucleotides read TGTGCCAGCTCACCCACGGACAGGGAGGAGGGCTACACCTTC. The chain links TRBV18 to TRBJ1-2; the match to TRBD1 covers 8 bases. The CDR3 sequence is 14 residues long. V lost 3 bases and J lost 8; bases outside the gene matches: 8. Germline V gene sequence: CDR1 KGHSH, CDR2 LQKENI.

A word on this clone: The junction differs from germline at one of its ends, possibly a read error. The V call is TRBV7-9, the J call TRBJ2-7, with D tentatively TRBD2 (6 bases). CDR1 and CDR2 from the germline V gene are SEHNR and FQNEAQ (reference sequence). CDR3 length: 18 amino acids. The CDR3 DNA sequence: TGTTCCAGCAGCTTAGCGGCCCCGCGCCCCGGGGGCTCCTACGAGCAGTACTTC. It codes for CSSSLAAPRPGGSYEQYF.

The chain links TRBV27 to TRBJ2-1, with 8 bases identical to TRBD2. CDR1 and CDR2 from the germline V gene are MNHEY and SMNVEV (reference sequence). This CDR3 has 15 amino acids. V gave up 4 bases and J gave up 9 bases; unmatched junction bases: 11. CDR3 coding DNA: TGTGCCAGCAGTTCATTAGCCGGGACTAGAGGTGAGCAGTTCTTC. Amino acids: CASSSLAGTRGEQFF.

This chain connects TRBV19 to TRBJ1-4, with D perhaps TRBD1 (5 bases). Germline V gene data show CDR1 as LNHDA and CDR2 as SQIVND (reference sequence). CDR3 length: 13 amino acids. Trimming stripped 6 bases from V and 4 bases from J, with 9 bases between. The CDR3 DNA follows: TGTGCCAGTAGGGGGCGAGGTAATGAAAAACTGTTTTTT. Translation gives CASRGRGNEKLFF.

V gene TRBV29-1 combines with J gene TRBJ2-1; 7 bases are a match to TRBD2. The V and J ends lost 6 bases and 5 bases, in that order; junction bases with no gene match: 13. Per germline, CDR1 SQVTM and CDR2 ANQGSEA. CDR3 length: 15 amino acids. The CDR3 DNA reads as TGCAGCGTCGTGGGGAAGCGGGGCTACGACAATGAGCAGTTCTTC. It is translated as CSVVGKRGYDNEQFF.